This T cell receptor (beta chain) derives from a study of shared clonotypes between healthy human individuals. This CDR3 contains 12 residues. Germline V gene data show CDR1 as LNHDA and CDR2 as SQIVND (reference sequence). Between the trimmed V and J ends, which lost 3 bases and 4 bases, there was a span of 6 bases. As regards this clone: Its antigen remains unknown.

Study observations and caveats: Naive subsets usually exceeded memory subsets in estimated richness. Among non-shared clonotypes, generation probabilities were lower than among those shared by all four donors.

Clones were sequenced by immunoSEQ multiplex PCR, and TCRdb holds only the in-frame ones, with some missing. The sample records more than 550,000 clones, about nine tenths being singletons. Sequences were obtained from memory CD8+ T cells from PBMCs. Subset meaning: CD45RO+ cells pooled with CCR7-negative TemRA cells. This TCR derives from a man aged 18 to 30 in good health. Some clones in this sample may be carry-over from other donors' samples. The chain couples TRBV19 to TRBJ2-5; D uncertain. The CDR3 here is CASSMPAETQYF. In DNA, the CDR3 is TGTGCCAGTAGTATGCCTGCAGAGACCCAGTACTTC.